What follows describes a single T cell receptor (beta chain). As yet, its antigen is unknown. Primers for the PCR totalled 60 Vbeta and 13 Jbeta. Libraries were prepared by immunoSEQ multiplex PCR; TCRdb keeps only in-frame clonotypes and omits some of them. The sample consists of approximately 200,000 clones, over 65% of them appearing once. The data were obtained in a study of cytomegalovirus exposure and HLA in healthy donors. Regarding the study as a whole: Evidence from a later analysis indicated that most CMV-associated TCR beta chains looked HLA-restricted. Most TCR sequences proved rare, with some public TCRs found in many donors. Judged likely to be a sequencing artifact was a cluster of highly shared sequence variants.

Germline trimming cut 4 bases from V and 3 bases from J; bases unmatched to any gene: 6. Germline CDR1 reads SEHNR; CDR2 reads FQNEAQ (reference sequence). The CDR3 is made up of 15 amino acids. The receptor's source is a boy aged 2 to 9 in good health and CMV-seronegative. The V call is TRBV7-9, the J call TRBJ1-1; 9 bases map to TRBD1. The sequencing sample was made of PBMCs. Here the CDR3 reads CASSSADRGDTEAFF. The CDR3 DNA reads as TGTGCCAGCAGCTCGGCGGACAGGGGTGACACTGAAGCTTTCTTT.